This T cell receptor beta chain was sequenced for a study of shared clonotypes between healthy human individuals. Study overall: Samples came from a couple of female and a few male donors aged 18 to 49. Points from the study as a whole: Naive CD4 clonotypes were shared across a few donors at about 5%.

This CDR3 contains 13 residues. Germline values: CDR1 MNHEY, CDR2 SVGAGI. V lost 2 bases, J lost 1 base, and 5 bases lay in between. Genomic DNA (from each subset) was split evenly across several immunoSEQ plates. The protocol was immunoSEQ multiplex PCR, while the TCRdb copy is restricted to in-frame clones and leaves out a portion. This sample has some 500,000 clones, with 90% to 96% found just once. With regard to this clone: Its specificity is not known.

V usage is TRBV6-5 and J usage is TRBJ1-2; D remains unclear. The sample was naive CD4+ T cells sorted from blood. Subset of the sample: CD45RA+ positively selected. The source of this sequence is a woman under 40 in good health. The CDR3 protein is CASSYDINYGYTF. In nucleotides, the CDR3 is TGTGCCAGCAGTTACGACATTAACTATGGCTACACCTTC.